The clone carrying this T cell receptor beta chain appeared a single time. The germline gives CDR1 MGHRA, CDR2 YSYEKL. J gave up 0 bases and V 4 bases, and 6 bases lay outside the gene matches. The CDR3 contains 16 residues. The data belong to a study of blood T cell repertoires in COVID-19. For the study at large: From the United States, Italy and Spain came samples of acute and convalescent COVID-19.

In the original workflow: Researchers report that nucleated cell counts were estimated from reference gene primer amplification. Here immunoSEQ multiplex PCR was the method, and the copy in TCRdb shows in-frame clones only, minus some. Clonal size and the V and J genes are those of that table, whereas D and trimming came from the DNA. The table lists around 210,000 clones, roughly nine tenths of them singletons. Everyone who took part was roughly 18 to 89 years old, and they came from about 25 US areas. Two consecutive negative NP/OP PCR tests, clearance, or resolved symptoms defined Cohort 3 recovery.

This sequence was found in a woman aged 18-30 years who had recovered from COVID-19. Sequencing was carried out using PBMCs or T cells enriched from blood (not recorded which). The genes are TRBV4-1 and TRBJ2-1; 7 bases agree with TRBD2. The CDR3 sequence is CASSRAGTTSYNEQFF. In DNA form, the CDR3 reads TGCGCCAGCAGCCGAGCCGGGACTACCTCCTACAATGAGCAGTTCTTC.